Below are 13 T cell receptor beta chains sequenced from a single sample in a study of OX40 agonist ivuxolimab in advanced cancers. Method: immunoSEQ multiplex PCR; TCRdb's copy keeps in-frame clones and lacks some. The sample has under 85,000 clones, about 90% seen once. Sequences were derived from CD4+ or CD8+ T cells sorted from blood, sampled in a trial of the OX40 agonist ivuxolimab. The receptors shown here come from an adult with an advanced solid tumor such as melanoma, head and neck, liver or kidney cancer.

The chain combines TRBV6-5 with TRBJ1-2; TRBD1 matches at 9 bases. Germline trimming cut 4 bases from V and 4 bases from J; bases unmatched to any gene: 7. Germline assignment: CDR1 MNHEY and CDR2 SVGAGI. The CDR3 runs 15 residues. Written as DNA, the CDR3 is TGTGCCAGCAGTTCCCCCGGGACAGGGATCTATGGCTACACCTTC. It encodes CASSSPGTGIYGYTF.

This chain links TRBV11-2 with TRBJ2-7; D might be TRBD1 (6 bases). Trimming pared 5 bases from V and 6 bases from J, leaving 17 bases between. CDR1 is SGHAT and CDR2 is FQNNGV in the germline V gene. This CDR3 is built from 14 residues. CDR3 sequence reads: CASSIDRFSAEQYF. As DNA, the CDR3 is TGTGCCAGCAGCATTGACAGGTTTTCCGCCGAGCAGTACTTC.

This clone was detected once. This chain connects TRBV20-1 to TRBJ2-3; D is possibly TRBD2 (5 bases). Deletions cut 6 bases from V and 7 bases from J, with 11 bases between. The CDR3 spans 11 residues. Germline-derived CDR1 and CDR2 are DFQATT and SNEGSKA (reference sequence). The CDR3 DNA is TGCAGTGCAACCTCCGGGAATACGCAGTATTTT. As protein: CSATSGNTQYF.

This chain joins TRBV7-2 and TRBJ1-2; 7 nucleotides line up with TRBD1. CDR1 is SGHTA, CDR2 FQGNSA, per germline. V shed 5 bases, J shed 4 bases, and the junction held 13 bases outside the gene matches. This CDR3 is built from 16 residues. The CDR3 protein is CASSQSPRTGLYGYTF. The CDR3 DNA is TGTGCCAGCAGCCAATCACCCAGGACAGGCCTCTATGGCTACACCTTC.

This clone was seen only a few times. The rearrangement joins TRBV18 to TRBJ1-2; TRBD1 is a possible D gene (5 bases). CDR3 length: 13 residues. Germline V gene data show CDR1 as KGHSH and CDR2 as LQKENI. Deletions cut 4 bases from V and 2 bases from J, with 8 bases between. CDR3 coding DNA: TGTGCCAGCTCACGAGGGGCCAACTATGGCTACACCTTC. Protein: CASSRGANYGYTF.

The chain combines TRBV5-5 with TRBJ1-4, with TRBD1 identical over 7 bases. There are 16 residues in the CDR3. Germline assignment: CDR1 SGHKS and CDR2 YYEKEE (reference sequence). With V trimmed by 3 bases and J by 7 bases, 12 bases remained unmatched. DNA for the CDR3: TGTGCCAGCAGCTACCGCGAGGGGGCTAGTCGTGAAAAACTGTTTTTT. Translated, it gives CASSYREGASREKLFF.

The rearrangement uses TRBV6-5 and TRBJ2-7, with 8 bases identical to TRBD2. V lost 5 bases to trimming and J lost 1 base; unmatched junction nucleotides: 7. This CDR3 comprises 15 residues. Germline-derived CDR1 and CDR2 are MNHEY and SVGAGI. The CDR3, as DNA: TGTGCCAGCAGTCGCTCCGGGACTAGATCCTACGAGCAGTACTTC. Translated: CASSRSGTRSYEQYF.

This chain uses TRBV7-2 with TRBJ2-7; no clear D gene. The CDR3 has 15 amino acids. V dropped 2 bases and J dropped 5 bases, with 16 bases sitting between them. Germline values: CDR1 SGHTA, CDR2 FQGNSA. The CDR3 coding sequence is TGTGCCAGCAGCTTAAGTTTAGGTCCTTCCCACGAGCAGTACTTC. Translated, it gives CASSLSLGPSHEQYF.

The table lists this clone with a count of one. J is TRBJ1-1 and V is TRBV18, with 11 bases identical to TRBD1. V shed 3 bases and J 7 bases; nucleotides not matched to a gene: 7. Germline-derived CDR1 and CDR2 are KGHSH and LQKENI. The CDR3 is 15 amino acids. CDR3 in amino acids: CASSPRTGGGGEAFF. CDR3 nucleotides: TGTGCCAGCTCACCTAGGACAGGGGGCGGAGGTGAAGCTTTCTTT.

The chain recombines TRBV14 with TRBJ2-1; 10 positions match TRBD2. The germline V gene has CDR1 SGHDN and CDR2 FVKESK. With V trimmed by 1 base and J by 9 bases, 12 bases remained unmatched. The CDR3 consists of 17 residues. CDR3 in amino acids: CASSQVPAGGPGGEQFF. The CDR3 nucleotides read TGTGCCAGCAGCCAAGTACCAGCGGGAGGGCCCGGTGGTGAGCAGTTCTTC.

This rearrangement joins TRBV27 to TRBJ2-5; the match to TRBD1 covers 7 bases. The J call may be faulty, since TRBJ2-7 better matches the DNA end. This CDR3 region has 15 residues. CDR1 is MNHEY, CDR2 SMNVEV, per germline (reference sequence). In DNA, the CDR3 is TGTGCCAGCAGTTTATCCCGACAGGGAGCCTACGAGCAGTACTTC. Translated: CASSLSRQGAYEQYF.

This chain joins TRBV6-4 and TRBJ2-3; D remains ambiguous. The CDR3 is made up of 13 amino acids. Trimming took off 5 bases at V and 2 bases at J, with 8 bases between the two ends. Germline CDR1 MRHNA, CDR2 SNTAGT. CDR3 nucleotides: TGTGCCAGCAGTTTGTCCGTCACAGATACGCAGTATTTT. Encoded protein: CASSLSVTDTQYF.

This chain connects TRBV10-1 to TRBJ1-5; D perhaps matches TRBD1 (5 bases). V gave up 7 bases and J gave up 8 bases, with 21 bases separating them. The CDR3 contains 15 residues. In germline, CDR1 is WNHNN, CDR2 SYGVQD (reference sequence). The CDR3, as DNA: TGCGCCAGCACCCTTCCGGGACGGCGGGGGGAGCCCCAGCATTTT. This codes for CASTLPGRRGEPQHF.